A single sample gave rise to the 2 T cell receptor beta chains below, sequenced in a study of cytomegalovirus exposure and HLA in healthy donors. PCR amplification relied on 60 Vbeta primers (plus 13 Jbeta primers). Clones were read by immunoSEQ multiplex PCR, and TCRdb kept only the in-frame ones, dropping some. The profile shows about 120,000 clones, approximately 79% of them singletons. Sample: PBMCs. The receptors were gathered from a man in his fifties or sixties in good health and CMV-seropositive.

V usage is TRBV1 and J usage is TRBJ1-2; whether TRBD1, the table's D call, matches the DNA was not checked. TRBV1 is deemed a pseudogene. The CDR3 consists of 11 residues. The CDR3 is CTRLGAFGYTF. The CDR3 nucleotides read TGCACCAGGCTGGGGGCGTTTGGCTACACCTTC.

This sequence joins TRBV10-2 and TRBJ1-3, with a weak D call TRBD1 (5 bases). V lost 5 bases to trimming and J lost 0 bases, with 8 bases between them. The CDR3 runs to 14 residues. CDR1 is WSHSY, CDR2 SAAADI, per germline. The DNA for the CDR3 is TGCGCCAGCAGTAGCACAGGCTCTGGAAACACCATATATTTT. Translation gives CASSSTGSGNTIYF.